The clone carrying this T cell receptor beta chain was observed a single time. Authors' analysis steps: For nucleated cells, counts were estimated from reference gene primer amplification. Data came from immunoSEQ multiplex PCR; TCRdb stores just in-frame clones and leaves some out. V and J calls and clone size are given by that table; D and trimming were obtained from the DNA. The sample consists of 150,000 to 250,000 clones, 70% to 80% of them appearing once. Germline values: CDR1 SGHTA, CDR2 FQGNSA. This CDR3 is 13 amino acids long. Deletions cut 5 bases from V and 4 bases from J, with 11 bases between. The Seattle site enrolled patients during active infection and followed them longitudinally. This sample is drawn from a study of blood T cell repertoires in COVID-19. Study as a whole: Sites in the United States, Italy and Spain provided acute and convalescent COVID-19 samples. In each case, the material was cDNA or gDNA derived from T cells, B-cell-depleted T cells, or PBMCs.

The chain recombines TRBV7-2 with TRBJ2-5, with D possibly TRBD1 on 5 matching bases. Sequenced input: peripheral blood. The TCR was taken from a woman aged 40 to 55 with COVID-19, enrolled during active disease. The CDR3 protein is CASSLPGSETQYF. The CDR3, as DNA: TGTGCCAGCAGCCTCCCAGGGTCAGAGACCCAGTACTTC.